Listed here are 21 T cell receptor beta chains from one sample, sequenced in a study of response to subunit inactivated influenza vaccine. TCRdb reprocessed the RT-PCR reads with MiXCR, giving one entry per CDR3 protein. The sample includes about 530,000 distinct CDR3 sequences, 10% to 15% of them seen just once. The sample in question was PBMCs from blood, obtained roughly 47 days after vaccination. These receptors were obtained from a man aged 45 to 65 who received an inactivated influenza vaccine.

This clonotype was seen a few times. The J gene is TRBJ1-1, the V gene TRBV7-9, with D possibly TRBD1 on 6 matching bases. The CDR3 extends over 13 amino acids. V dropped 7 bases and J dropped 6 bases, with 15 bases sitting between them. CDR1 SEHNR and CDR2 FQNEAQ come from the germline V gene (reference sequence). CDR3 DNA sequence: TGTGCCAGCACCGATCTCGGACAGTCTGAAGCTTTCTTT. This sequence encodes CASTDLGQSEAFF. Together with reference TRBV7-9 and TRBJ1-1, the CDR3 gives the full variable domain: DTGVSQNPRHKITKRGQNVTFRCDPISEHNRLYWYRQTLGQGPEFLTYFQNEAQLEKSRLLSDRFSAERPKGSFSTLEIQRTEQGDSAMYLCASTDLGQSEAFFGQGTRLTVV.

The gene calls are TRBV5-1 and TRBJ2-7; D might be TRBD1 (5 bases). Germline values: CDR1 SGHRS, CDR2 YFSETQ. The CDR3 has 14 amino acids. V was cut by 2 bases and J by 1 base, with 10 bases left in between. The CDR3 DNA is TGCGCCAGCAGCTTCAGGGAACATTCCTACGAGCAGTACTTC. Translation: CASSFREHSYEQYF.

The chain links TRBV27 to TRBJ2-5; 8 nucleotides align to TRBD1. Germline CDR1 MNHEY, CDR2 SMNVEV (reference sequence). The CDR3 runs 15 residues. V lost 6 bases, J lost 4 bases, and 10 bases stayed unmatched. The CDR3 reads CASRPIRGLGETQYF. The CDR3 nucleotides read TGTGCCAGCAGGCCTATCAGGGGGCTCGGAGAGACCCAGTACTTC.

The chain joins TRBV2 to TRBJ2-1; perhaps TRBD2 as D (5 bases). V was trimmed by 5 bases and J by 6 bases, leaving 11 bases between them. CDR1 and CDR2 from the germline V gene are SNHLY and FYNNEI. The CDR3 contains 13 residues. CDR3 loop: CASSQVALNEQFF. CDR3 in DNA: TGTGCCAGCAGTCAGGTAGCGCTCAATGAGCAGTTCTTC.

V gene TRBV20-1 combines with J gene TRBJ2-7; D is uncertain. The CDR3 covers 13 residues. V was shortened by 3 bases and J by 4 bases, with 13 bases between the two germline ends. Germline assignment: CDR1 DFQATT and CDR2 SNEGSKA (reference sequence). CDR3 loop: CSASLDARYEQYF. CDR3 DNA sequence: TGCAGTGCTAGCCTGGACGCTAGGTACGAGCAGTACTTC.

The table lists this clonotype with many counts. The gene calls are TRBV12-3 or TRBV12-4 and TRBJ1-1; TRBD1 might be the D (5 bases). The CDR3 extends over 14 amino acids. V was trimmed by 2 bases and J by 6 bases, leaving 13 bases between them. The CDR3, as DNA: TGTGCCAGCAGTTTACAAGGGGCGGCCGCTGAAGCTTTCTTT. Its translation: CASSLQGAAAEAFF.

This clonotype was detected only a few times. The CDR3 here is CASVLAGGGYEQFF. CDR3 bases: TGTGCCAGCGTTCTAGCGGGAGGAGGGTATGAGCAGTTCTTC. This sequence joins TRBV12-3 or TRBV12-4 and TRBJ2-1, with 11 bases identical to TRBD2. Trimming took 8 bases from V and 8 from J; bases not matched to a gene: 8. The CDR3 sequence is 14 residues long.

The CDR3 region is CSARVLAGTGELFF. In DNA form, the CDR3 reads TGCAGTGCTAGAGTCCTAGCGGGGACCGGGGAGCTGTTTTTT. The rearrangement joins TRBV20-1 to TRBJ2-2; TRBD2 matches 9 bases. Trimming at V came to 1 base and at J to 5 bases, leaving 2 bases not matched to a gene. The CDR3 consists of 14 residues. Germline CDR1 reads DFQATT; CDR2 reads SNEGSKA (reference sequence).

This clonotype was counted at least ten times. The CDR3 region has the DNA TGTGCCAGCAGTTACTCGGGTCCCGCTCCAGGCTCCTACAATGAGCAGTTCTTC. Its protein product is CASSYSGPAPGSYNEQFF. The chain is built from TRBV6-5 and TRBJ2-1; D is ambiguous. CDR3 length: 18 amino acids. V was clipped by 0 bases and J by 0 bases, with 15 bases between them. Germline V gene data show CDR1 as MNHEY and CDR2 as SVGAGI.

This clonotype has only a few counts. This rearrangement joins TRBV2 to TRBJ2-5, with 11 bases matching TRBD1. Germline V gene lookup returns CDR1 SNHLY and CDR2 FYNNEI. The V gene end was trimmed by 7 bases and the J gene end by 10 bases; junction bases not matched to a gene: 11. The CDR3 is made up of 14 amino acids. The CDR3 protein is CASNGQGAALDQYF. In DNA, the CDR3 is TGTGCCAGCAACGGACAGGGGGCAGCGTTGGACCAGTACTTC.

The chain is built from TRBV6-5 and TRBJ2-5; TRBD1 matches at 11 bases. Germline CDR1 and CDR2: MNHEY and SVGAGI. The CDR3 has 15 amino acids. The J segment lost 2 bases and the V segment lost 4 bases, leaving 3 bases of the junction unmatched. The CDR3 DNA sequence: TGTGCCAGCAGTTGGGACAGGGGGTGGCAAGAGACCCAGTACTTC. Its protein is CASSWDRGWQETQYF.

This clonotype was seen only a few times. This chain uses TRBV7-2 with TRBJ2-5; the D gene is possibly TRBD2 (5 bases). This CDR3 contains 13 residues. Germline V gene lookup returns CDR1 SGHTA and CDR2 FQGNSA. The V end was cut by 6 bases, the J end by 1 base, with 9 bases between. CDR3 region: CASRRLFQETQYF. CDR3 nucleotide sequence: TGTGCCAGCAGACGACTATTCCAAGAGACCCAGTACTTC.

This clonotype was counted only a few times. CDR3 sequence: CASSMGLALGEQYF. The CDR3 bases are TGTGCCAGCAGCATGGGACTAGCGCTGGGGGAGCAGTACTTC. The chain uses TRBV7-9 and TRBJ2-7; 10 nucleotides line up with TRBD2. CDR1 and CDR2 (germline): SEHNR, FQNEAQ (reference sequence). This CDR3 region has 14 residues. Trimming removed 5 bases from V and 7 bases from J; junction bases left unmatched: 8.

The J gene is TRBJ2-2, the V gene TRBV6-1; TRBD1 might be the D (5 bases). With 4 bases removed from V and 4 bases from J, the gap between germline ends came to 10 bases. The CDR3 spans 14 residues. Germline V gives CDR1 MNHNS, CDR2 SASEGT. The CDR3 region has the DNA TGTGCCAGCAGTGCAGCAGGGTTCACCGGGGAGCTGTTTTTT. This codes for CASSAAGFTGELFF.

There are a few counts of this clonotype. The chain carries TRBV29-1 and TRBJ1-1, with a weak D call TRBD1 (5 bases). Trimming removed 6 bases from V and 1 base from J, with 6 bases in between. The CDR3 spans 11 residues. The V gene's germline CDR1 is SQVTM and CDR2 ANQGSEA. The CDR3 spells CSVDRNTEAFF. For the CDR3, the DNA is TGCAGCGTCGACAGGAACACTGAAGCTTTCTTT.

Concerning this clonotype: This sequence may be a read error, since a much larger clone differs from it by one base. V and J are TRBV20-1 and TRBJ2-7; 9 bases line up with TRBD2. The germline gives CDR1 DFQATT, CDR2 SNEGSKA (reference sequence). There are 16 residues in the CDR3. Here the CDR3 DNA reads TGCTGTGCTAGGGGCAGTCTAGCGGGATCCCCCTACGAGCAGTACTTC. Translating gives CCARGSLAGSPYEQYF.

This clonotype was seen a handful of times. V gene TRBV4-2 combines with J gene TRBJ1-4; D gene unclear. The CDR3 totals 15 residues. Germline assignment: CDR1 LGHNA and CDR2 YNFKEQ. The V gene lost 4 bases and the J gene lost 8 bases, with 17 bases spanning the gap. The CDR3 loop is CASSRSTAPGEKLFF. CDR3 nucleotide sequence: TGTGCCAGCAGCCGTTCAACGGCCCCGGGCGAAAAACTGTTTTTT.

The sample holds a few counts of this clonotype. The V and J genes are TRBV7-3 and TRBJ2-7, with 10 nucleotides matching TRBD2. Per the germline V gene, CDR1 is SGHTA and CDR2 is FQGTGA. The CDR3 consists of 20 residues. Losses at the gene ends were 1 base for V and 0 bases for J; bases not matched to a gene: 15. CDR3 coding DNA: TGTGCCAGCAGCTTAAGGGAACCCGGGACTAGCGCCTCGAGCTCCTACGAGCAGTACTTC. Translating gives CASSLREPGTSASSSYEQYF.

The chain links TRBV15 to TRBJ2-3; D uncertain. V lost 0 bases and J 5 bases, leaving 9 bases between the germline ends. This CDR3 is built from 14 residues. Germline loops: CDR1 LNHNV, CDR2 YYDKDF (reference sequence). The CDR3 DNA is TGTGCCACCAGCAGAGAGCAACAGAAAGATACGCAGTATTTT. Translating gives CATSREQQKDTQYF.

This chain uses TRBV2 with TRBJ2-3; D is uncertain. V shed 8 bases and J shed 6 bases, with 21 bases lying between them. From germline, CDR1 is SNHLY and CDR2 FYNNEI. This CDR3 is 15 amino acids long. This CDR3 reads CASDPDSYTEDTQYF. DNA for the CDR3: TGTGCCAGCGACCCCGATTCTTACACGGAGGATACGCAGTATTTT.

This clonotype showed up many times. J is TRBJ2-3 and V is TRBV5-1; D is ambiguous. Looked up from germline, CDR1 is SGHRS and CDR2 is YFSETQ. The CDR3 sequence is 13 residues long. Trimming cost V 1 base and J 0 bases, with 3 bases left between them. The CDR3: CASSLQSTDTQYF. In DNA, the CDR3 is TGCGCCAGCAGCTTGCAGAGCACAGATACGCAGTATTTT.